A single count supports the clone carrying this T cell receptor (beta chain). V was trimmed by 1 base and J by 0 bases, leaving 10 bases between them. Germline CDR1 and CDR2: SNHLY and FYNNEI. This CDR3 has 16 amino acids. This entry is derived from a study of cytomegalovirus exposure and HLA in healthy donors. With 60 Vbeta and 13 Jbeta primers, the PCR was carried out. The method was immunoSEQ multiplex PCR; TCRdb's version includes in-frame clones alone and lacks a portion of them. This sample has about 93,000 clones, with over 75% found just once. V is TRBV2 and J is TRBJ1-3; possibly TRBD1 for D (5 bases). The TCR was taken from a man aged 45-60 years in good health and CMV-seronegative. The material sequenced was PBMCs. The CDR3 DNA reads TGTGCCAGCAGTGAAGGGGCAGGGCGCTCTGGAAACACCATATATTTT. It codes for CASSEGAGRSGNTIYF.